Described below is a single T cell receptor beta chain sequence and its context. What it binds is not known. As to time point: sample taken at primary tumor resection. Sequencing of whole RNA from tumor, nontumor lung or frozen PBMC involved no sorting. The approximately 72 donors had untreated early-stage non-small cell lung cancer. The data derive from a study of spatial heterogeneity in lung cancer. Overall study findings and caveats: There were more appearances of ubiquitous expanded tumor TCRs in blood at resection than at follow-up.

The CDR3 runs to 16 residues. V was trimmed by 5 bases and J by 2 bases, leaving 15 bases between them. The germline V gene has CDR1 SEHNR and CDR2 FQNEAQ (reference sequence). Single TCR cDNA molecules each had their own unique molecular identifier. TCRdb fed the 5' RACE reads into MiXCR, producing one record per CDR3 protein. This sample has some 38,000 distinct CDR3 sequences, with approximately 7.5% found just once. The sample consisted of PBMCs, taken at surgery. This clonotype was obtained from a male donor with early-stage non-small cell lung cancer. The J gene is TRBJ2-2, the V gene TRBV7-9; D might be TRBD1 (6 bases). The CDR3 here is CASSHLRGYNTGELFF. In DNA, the CDR3 is TGTGCCAGCAGCCATCTCAGGGGCTATAACACCGGGGAGCTGTTTTTT.